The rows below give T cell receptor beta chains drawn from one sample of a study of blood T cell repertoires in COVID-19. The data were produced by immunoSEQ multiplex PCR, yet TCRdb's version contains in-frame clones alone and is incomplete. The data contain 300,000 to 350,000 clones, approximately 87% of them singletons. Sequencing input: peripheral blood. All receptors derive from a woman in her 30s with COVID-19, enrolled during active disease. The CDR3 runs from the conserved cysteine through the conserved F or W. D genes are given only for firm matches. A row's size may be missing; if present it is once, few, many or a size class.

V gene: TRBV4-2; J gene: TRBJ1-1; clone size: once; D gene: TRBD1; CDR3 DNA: TGTGCCAGCAGCATACAGGGGGCACACACTGAAGCTTTCTTT; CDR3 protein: CASSIQGAHTEAFF
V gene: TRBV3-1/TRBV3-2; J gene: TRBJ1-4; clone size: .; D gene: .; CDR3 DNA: TGTGCCAGCGGGCCTTGGGGGGTAAATGAAAAACTGTTTTTT; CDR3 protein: CASGPWGVNEKLFF
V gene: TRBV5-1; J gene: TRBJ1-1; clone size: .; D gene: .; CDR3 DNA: TGCGCCAGCAGCTTGGACATAAACACTGAAGCTTTCTTT; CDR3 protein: CASSLDINTEAFF
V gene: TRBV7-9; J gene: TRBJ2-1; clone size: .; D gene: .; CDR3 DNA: TGTGCCAGCAGCTCGGACAGTTCGGGCAATGAGCAGTTCTTC; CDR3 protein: CASSSDSSGNEQFF
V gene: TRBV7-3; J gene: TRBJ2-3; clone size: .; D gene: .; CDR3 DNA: TGTGCCAGCAGCTTCGGCGGGAGCACAGATACGCAGTATTTT; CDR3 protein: CASSFGGSTDTQYF
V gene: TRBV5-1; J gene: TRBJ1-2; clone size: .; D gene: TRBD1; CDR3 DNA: TGCGCCAGCAGCTTGGGAGGGACAGGGATCTATGGCTACACCTTC; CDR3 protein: CASSLGGTGIYGYTF
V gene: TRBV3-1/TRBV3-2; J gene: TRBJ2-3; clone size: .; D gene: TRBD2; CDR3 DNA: TGTGCCAGCAGACTTGGACTAGCCACAGATACGCAGTATTTT; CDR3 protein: CASRLGLATDTQYF
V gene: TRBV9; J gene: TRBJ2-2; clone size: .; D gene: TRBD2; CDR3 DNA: TGTGCCAGCAGCCCCCACCAGAGCGGGAATGGGGAGCTGTTTTTT; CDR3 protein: CASSPHQSGNGELFF
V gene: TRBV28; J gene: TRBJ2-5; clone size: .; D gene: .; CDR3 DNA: TGTGCCAGCAGCCCCCCGGGGGTGATGGAGACCCAGTACTTC; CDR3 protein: CASSPPGVMETQYF
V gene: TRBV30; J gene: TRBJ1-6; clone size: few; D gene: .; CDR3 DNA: TGTGCCTGGAGTCCCGGGTCCTATAATTCACCCCTCCACTTT; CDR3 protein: CAWSPGSYNSPLHF
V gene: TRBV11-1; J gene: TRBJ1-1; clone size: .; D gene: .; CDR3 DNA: TGTGCCAGCAGCTTCGCCAGCGGTGAAGCTTTCTTT; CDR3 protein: CASSFASGEAFF
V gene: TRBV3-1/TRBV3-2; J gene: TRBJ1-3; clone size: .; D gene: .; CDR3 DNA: TGTGCCAGCAGCCAAGATCTACAGGTCCGTTCGGGAAACACCATATATTTT; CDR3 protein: CASSQDLQVRSGNTIYF
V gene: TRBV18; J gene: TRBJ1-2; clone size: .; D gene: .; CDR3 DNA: TGTGCCAGCTCACCACTTGATCAGGCCGAGCATAACTATGGCTACACCTTC; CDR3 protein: CASSPLDQAEHNYGYTF
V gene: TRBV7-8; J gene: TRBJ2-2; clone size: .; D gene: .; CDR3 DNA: TGTGCCAGCAGCTTATTGGCTTCGAACACCGGGGAGCTGTTTTTT; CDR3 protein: CASSLLASNTGELFF
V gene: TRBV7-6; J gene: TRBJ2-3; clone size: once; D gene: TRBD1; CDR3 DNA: TGTGCCAGCAGCTGGGACAGGGGGCAAACAAGCACAGATACGCAGTATTTT; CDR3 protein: CASSWDRGQTSTDTQYF
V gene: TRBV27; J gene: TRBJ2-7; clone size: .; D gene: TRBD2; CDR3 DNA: TGTGCCAGCAGTTTATCCGGGGGGAGTTACTACGAGCAGTACTTC; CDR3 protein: CASSLSGGSYYEQYF
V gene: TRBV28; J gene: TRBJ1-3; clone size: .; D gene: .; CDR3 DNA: TGTGCCAGCAGTTTTAGGGGGAAGGGAGGAAACACCATATATTTT; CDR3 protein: CASSFRGKGGNTIYF
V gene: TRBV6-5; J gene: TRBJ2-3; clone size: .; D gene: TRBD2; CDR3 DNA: TGTGCCAGCAGTCCGCGGGAGGCCCTCACAGATACGCAGTATTTT; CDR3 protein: CASSPREALTDTQYF
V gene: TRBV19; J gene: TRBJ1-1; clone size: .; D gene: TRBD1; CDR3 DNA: TGTGCCAGTAGTGGACCGGGACAGGGAACCACTGAAGCTTTCTTT; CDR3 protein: CASSGPGQGTTEAFF
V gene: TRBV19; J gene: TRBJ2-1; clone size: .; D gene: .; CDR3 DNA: TGTGCCAGTAGTATTAAACAGGGCCCCAGGGATGAGCAGTTCTTC; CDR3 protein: CASSIKQGPRDEQFF
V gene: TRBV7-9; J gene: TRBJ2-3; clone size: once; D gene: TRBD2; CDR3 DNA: TGTGCCAGCAGCTTAGCGACGGGACTAGCGGAGACCCAGGCAGATACGCAGTATTTT; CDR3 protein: CASSLATGLAETQADTQYF
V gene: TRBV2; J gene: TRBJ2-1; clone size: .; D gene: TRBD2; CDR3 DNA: TGTGCCAGCAGTGTGCGCGGGGGGTCTGTAGTTGAGCAGTTCTTC; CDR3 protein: CASSVRGGSVVEQFF
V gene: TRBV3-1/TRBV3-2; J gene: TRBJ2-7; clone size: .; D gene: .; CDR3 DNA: TGTGCCAGCAGCCAAGATTTAGTCCAGGGCTACGAGCAGTACTTC; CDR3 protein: CASSQDLVQGYEQYF
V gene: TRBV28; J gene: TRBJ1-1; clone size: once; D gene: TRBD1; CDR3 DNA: TGTGCCAGCAAACGCACAGGGGGGAGTGCTTTCTTT; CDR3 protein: CASKRTGGSAFF
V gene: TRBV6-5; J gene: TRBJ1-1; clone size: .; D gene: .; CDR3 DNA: TGTGCCAGCAGCCTGTCTATCAACACTGAAGCTTTCTTT; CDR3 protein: CASSLSINTEAFF
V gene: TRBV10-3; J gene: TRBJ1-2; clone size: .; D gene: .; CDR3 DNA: TGTGCCATCAGTGATGGGCGGGGGCGCGAGGATGGCTACACCTTC; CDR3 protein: CAISDGRGREDGYTF
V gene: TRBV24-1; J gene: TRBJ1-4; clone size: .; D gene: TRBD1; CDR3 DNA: TGTGCCACTTTACAGGGGGAAGCGCTGTTTTTT; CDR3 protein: CATLQGEALFF
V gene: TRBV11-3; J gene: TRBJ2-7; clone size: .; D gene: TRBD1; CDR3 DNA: TGTGCCAGCAGCCCGGGACAGATTCTGGCCTACGAGCAGTACTTC; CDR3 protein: CASSPGQILAYEQYF
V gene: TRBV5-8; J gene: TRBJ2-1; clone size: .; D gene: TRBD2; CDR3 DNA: TGTGCCAGCAGCTTGGGAGCGGGAAGTAGGTATGAGCAGTTCTTC; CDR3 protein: CASSLGAGSRYEQFF
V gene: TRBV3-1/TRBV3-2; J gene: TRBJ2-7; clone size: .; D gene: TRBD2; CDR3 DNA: TGTGCCAGCAGCCAAGCACGACTAGCGTTACGCATTGGGACCTACGAGCAGTACTTC; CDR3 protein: CASSQARLALRIGTYEQYF
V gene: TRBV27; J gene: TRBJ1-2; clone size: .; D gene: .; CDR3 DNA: TGTGCCAGCAGTTTATATGACGGCGGCTATGGCTACACCTTC; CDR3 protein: CASSLYDGGYGYTF
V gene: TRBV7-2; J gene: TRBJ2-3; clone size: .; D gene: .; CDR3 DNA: TGTGCCAGCAGCAGGGAACCGTTGGGAGGTACGCAGTATTTT; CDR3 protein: CASSREPLGGTQYF
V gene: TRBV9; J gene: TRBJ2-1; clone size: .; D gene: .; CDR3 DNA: TGTGCCAGCAGCGGGTTTTCGGGATTCGATGAGCAGTTCTTC; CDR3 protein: CASSGFSGFDEQFF
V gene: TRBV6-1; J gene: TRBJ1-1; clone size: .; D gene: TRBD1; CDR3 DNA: TGTGCCAGCAGTGGCCGTTCGGGGCCGACAGGGAGGACACGAACTGAAGCTTTCTTT; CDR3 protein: CASSGRSGPTGRTRTEAFF
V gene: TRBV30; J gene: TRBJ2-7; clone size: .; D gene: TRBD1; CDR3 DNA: TGTGCCTGGAAGAGAGGGGGACAGGGGGCGCGAGAGCAGTACTTC; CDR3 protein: CAWKRGGQGAREQYF
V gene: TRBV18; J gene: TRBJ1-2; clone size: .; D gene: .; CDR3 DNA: TGTGCCAGCTCACACAGCGGTTCCGACGGCTACACCTTC; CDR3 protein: CASSHSGSDGYTF
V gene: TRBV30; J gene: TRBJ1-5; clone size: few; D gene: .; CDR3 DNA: TGTGCCTGGAGTGAACCCCTAAGATGGGGCTATAGCAATCAGCCCCAGCATTTT; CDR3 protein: CAWSEPLRWGYSNQPQHF
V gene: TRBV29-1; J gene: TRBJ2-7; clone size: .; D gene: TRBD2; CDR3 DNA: TGCAGCGTCTCCGTTAGCGGGGTCAGCTCCTACGAGCAGTACTTC; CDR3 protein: CSVSVSGVSSYEQYF
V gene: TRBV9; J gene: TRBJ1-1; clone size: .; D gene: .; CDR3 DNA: TGTGCCAGCAGCGTAGCCTGGAACACTGAAGCTTTCTTT; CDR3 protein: CASSVAWNTEAFF
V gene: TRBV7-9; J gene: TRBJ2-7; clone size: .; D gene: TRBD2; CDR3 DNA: TGTGCCAGCAGCTTAGAAGCGGGACGGGCCTACGAGCAGTACTTC; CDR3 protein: CASSLEAGRAYEQYF
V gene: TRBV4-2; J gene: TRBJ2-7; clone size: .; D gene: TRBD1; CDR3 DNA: TGTGCCAGCAGCATAGGGACAGGACCCTACGAGCAGTACTTC; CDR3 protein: CASSIGTGPYEQYF
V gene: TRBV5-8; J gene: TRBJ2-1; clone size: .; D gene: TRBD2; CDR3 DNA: TGTGCCAGCACCTCGCAAACTAGCGGGTTCAGCTCCTACAATGAGCAGTTCTTC; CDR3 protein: CASTSQTSGFSSYNEQFF
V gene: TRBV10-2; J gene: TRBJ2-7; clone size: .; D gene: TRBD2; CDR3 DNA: TGCGCCAGCAGACTAGCGGGAGACGTCCACGAGCAGTACTTC; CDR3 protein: CASRLAGDVHEQYF
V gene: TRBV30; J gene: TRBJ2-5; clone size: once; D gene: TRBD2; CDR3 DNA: TGTGCCCTGGAAGCGGGATCCCAAGAGACCCAGTACTTC; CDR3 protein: CALEAGSQETQYF
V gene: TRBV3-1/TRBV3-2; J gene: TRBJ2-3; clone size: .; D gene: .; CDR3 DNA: TGTGCCAGCAGCCAAGAACAGGGTCGGCGGTATTTT; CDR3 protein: CASSQEQGRRYF
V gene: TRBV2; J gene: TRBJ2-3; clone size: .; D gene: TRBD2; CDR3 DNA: TGTGCCAGCAGGAAACTAGCGGTCCTCAGCACAGATACGCAGTATTTT; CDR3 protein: CASRKLAVLSTDTQYF
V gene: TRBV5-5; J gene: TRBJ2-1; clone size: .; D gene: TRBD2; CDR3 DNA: TGTGCCAGCAGCTTGAAGGGTAGCGGGAGTGAGCAGTTCTTC; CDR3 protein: CASSLKGSGSEQFF
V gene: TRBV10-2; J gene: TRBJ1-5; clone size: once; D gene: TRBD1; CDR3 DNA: TGCGCCAGCAGTGAGGAGGCGGGGACAGGTGGATTTAGCAATCAGCCCCAGCATTTT; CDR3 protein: CASSEEAGTGGFSNQPQHF
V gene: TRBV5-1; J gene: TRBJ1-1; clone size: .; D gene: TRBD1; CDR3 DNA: TGCGCCAGCAGCTTACAGGGGGCTGGAACTGAAGCTTTCTTT; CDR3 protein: CASSLQGAGTEAFF
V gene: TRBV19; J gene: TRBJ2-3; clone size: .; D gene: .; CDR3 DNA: TGTGCCAGTAGTCCTATAGCCGCAGATACGCAGTATTTT; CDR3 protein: CASSPIAADTQYF
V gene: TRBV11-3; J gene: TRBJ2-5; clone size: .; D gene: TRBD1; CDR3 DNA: TGTGCCAGCAGCACCCGGACAGGGGGCATCGAGACCCAGTACTTC; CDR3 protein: CASSTRTGGIETQYF
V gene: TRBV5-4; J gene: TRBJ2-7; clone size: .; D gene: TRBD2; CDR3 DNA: TGTGCCAGCAGCCCCTGGGCCAGCGGGAGTGTTCGCGAGCAGTACTTC; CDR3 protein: CASSPWASGSVREQYF